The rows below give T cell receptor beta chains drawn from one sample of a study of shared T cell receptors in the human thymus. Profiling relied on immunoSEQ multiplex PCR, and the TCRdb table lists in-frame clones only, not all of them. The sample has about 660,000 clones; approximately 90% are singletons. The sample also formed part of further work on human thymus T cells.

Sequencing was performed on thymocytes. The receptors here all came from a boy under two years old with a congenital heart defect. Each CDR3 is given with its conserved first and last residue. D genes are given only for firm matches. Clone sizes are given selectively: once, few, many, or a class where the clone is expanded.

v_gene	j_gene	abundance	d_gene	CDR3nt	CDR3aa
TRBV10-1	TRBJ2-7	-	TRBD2	TGCGCCAGCAGCGGTCGGCACGGACACCGGCCCTCCCGAAAGCGGGACCCCGTCCGCGAGCAGTACTTC	CASSGRHGHRPSRKRDPVREQYF
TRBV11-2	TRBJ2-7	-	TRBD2	TGTGCCAGCAGCCCCGAAAGACTAGCGGGAGTTTACGAGCAGTACTTC	CASSPERLAGVYEQYF
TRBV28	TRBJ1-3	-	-	TGTGCCAGCAGTGTGCCTGGGGCTGTCGGAAACACCATATATTTT	CASSVPGAVGNTIYF
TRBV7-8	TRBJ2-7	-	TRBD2	TGTGCCAGCAGCTCCCCGGAAAGCGGGGTCTCCTACGAGCAGTACTTC	CASSSPESGVSYEQYF
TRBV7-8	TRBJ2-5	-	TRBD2	TGTGCCAGCAGCTTAGCCGGCGGGAGGGAGACCCAGTACTTC	CASSLAGGRETQYF
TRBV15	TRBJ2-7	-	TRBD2	TGTGCCACCAGCTCTAGCGGGGTCTCCTACGAGCAGTACTTC	CATSSSGVSYEQYF
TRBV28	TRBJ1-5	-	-	TGTGCCAGCAGTCCTCCGGGGGGGCCCCATCAGCCCCAGCATTTT	CASSPPGGPHQPQHF
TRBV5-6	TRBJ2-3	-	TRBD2	TGTGCCAGCAGCCGCGGAAGACTAGCAACCCCAGATACGCAGTATTTT	CASSRGRLATPDTQYF
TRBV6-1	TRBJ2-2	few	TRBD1	TGTGCCAGCAGTACCCGGACAGGGCCCGGGGAGCTGTTTTTT	CASSTRTGPGELFF
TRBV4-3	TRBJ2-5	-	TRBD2	TGCGCCAGCAGCCAATTAAACGGACTAGCGGCAGAGACCCAGTACTTC	CASSQLNGLAAETQYF
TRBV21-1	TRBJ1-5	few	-	TGTGCCAGCAGCAAAGATGCTCACGGGTCTTATAGCAATCAGCCCCAGCATTTT	CASSKDAHGSYSNQPQHF
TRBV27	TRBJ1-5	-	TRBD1	TGTGCCAGCAGTTCCATGACAGGGTCCCAGCCCCAGCATTTT	CASSSMTGSQPQHF
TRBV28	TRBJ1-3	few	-	TGTGCCAGCAGTGTTTACCCCGGGACACCTGGAAACACCATATATTTT	CASSVYPGTPGNTIYF
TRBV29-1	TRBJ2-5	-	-	TGCAGCGTACAGGGAACAGAGACCCAGTACTTC	CSVQGTETQYF
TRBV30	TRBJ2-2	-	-	TGTGCCTGGACCTCTCACGCGGAGAAGAACACCGGGGAGCTGTTTTTT	CAWTSHAEKNTGELFF
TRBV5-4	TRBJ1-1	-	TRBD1	TGTGCCAGCAGCTTGGGCCAGGGACAGGGGGTCCTGAACACTGAAGCTTTCTTT	CASSLGQGQGVLNTEAFF
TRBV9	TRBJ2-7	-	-	TGTGCCAGCAGCGTAGAGCAGGGGTACTCCTACGAGCAGTACTTC	CASSVEQGYSYEQYF
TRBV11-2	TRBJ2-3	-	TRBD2	TGTGCCAGCAGCTACATGGGCGGGAGTTACGTCGATACGCAGTATTTT	CASSYMGGSYVDTQYF
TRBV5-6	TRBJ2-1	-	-	TGTGCCAGCAGCTTGGGGGCACTAGTTCCCAATGAGCAGTTCTTC	CASSLGALVPNEQFF
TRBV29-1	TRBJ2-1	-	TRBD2	TGCAGCCCCGAAGAGGCTAGCGGGAGGTCCTACAATGAGCAGTTCTTC	CSPEEASGRSYNEQFF
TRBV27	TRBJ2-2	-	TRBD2	TGTGCCAGCAGTCTCGCCGGGACTAGCGGGAGGGGCGGGGAGCTGTTTTTT	CASSLAGTSGRGGELFF
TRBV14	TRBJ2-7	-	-	TGTGCCAGCAGCCAGGCCTCCGAGACAGGTCCATATCCCCTACCCTACGAGCAGTACTTC	CASSQASETGPYPLPYEQYF
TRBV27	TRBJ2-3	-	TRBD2	TGTGCCACCCCGATGGTAGCGGGAGGGCCAGATACGCAGTATTTT	CATPMVAGGPDTQYF
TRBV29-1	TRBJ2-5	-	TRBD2	TGCAGCGTTGACGGGGCGGGAGGGCATGTAGAGACCCAGTACTTC	CSVDGAGGHVETQYF
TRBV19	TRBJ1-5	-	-	TGTGCCAGTACCAGCGGCCGGGATAGCAATCAGCCCCAGCATTTT	CASTSGRDSNQPQHF
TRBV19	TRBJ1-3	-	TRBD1	TGTGCCAGTAGCACAGGGGGCTCTGGAAACACCATATATTTT	CASSTGGSGNTIYF
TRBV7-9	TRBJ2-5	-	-	TGTGCCAGCAGCACACCGCACCGGGAAGAGACCCAGTACTTC	CASSTPHREETQYF
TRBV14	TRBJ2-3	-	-	TGTGCCAGCAGCCAAGCGTCGGAGGGGAACCCAGATACGCAGTATTTT	CASSQASEGNPDTQYF
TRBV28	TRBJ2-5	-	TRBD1	TGTGCCAGCAGTTTAAGGTGCGCCAGGGGGCGTGAGACCCAGTACTTC	CASSLRCARGRETQYF
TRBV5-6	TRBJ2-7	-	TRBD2	TGTGCCAGCAGCTTGAGACCCAGGGAGGGGGAGCAGTACTTC	CASSLRPREGEQYF
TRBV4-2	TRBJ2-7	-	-	TGTGCCAGCAGCCAAGATGCCGTCCGAGGGAGTCGGGAGCAGTACTTC	CASSQDAVRGSREQYF
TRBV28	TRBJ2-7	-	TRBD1	TGTGCCAGCAGTTACCCGCCTGGACAGGGGGTCTCAAGCTCCTACGAGCAGTACTTC	CASSYPPGQGVSSSYEQYF
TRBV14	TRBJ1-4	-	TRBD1	TGTGCCAGCAGCCAAGCGGGAGAGACAGGGAAAGCAACTAATGAAAAACTGTTTTTT	CASSQAGETGKATNEKLFF
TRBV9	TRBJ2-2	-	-	TGTGCCAGCAGCGTCGACACCGGGACATCGAACACCGGGGAGCTGTTTTTT	CASSVDTGTSNTGELFF
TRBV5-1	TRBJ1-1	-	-	TGCGCCAGCAGCTTGGGGGCTGGGTTAGCTTTCTTT	CASSLGAGLAFF
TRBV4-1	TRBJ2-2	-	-	TGCGCCAGCAGCCAAGATCCGGGGACCGGGGAGCTGTTTTTT	CASSQDPGTGELFF
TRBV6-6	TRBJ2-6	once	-	TGTGCCAGCAGCCGCGGGGACTCTGGGGCCAACGTCCTGACTTTC	CASSRGDSGANVLTF
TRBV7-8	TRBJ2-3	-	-	TGTGCCAGCAGCTTACAGGGACACACAGATACGCAGTATTTT	CASSLQGHTDTQYF
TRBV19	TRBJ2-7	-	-	TGTGCCAGTCCGGGCAGGGCGGCCAACGAGCAGTACTTC	CASPGRAANEQYF
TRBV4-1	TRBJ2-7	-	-	TGCGCCAGCAGCCAAGGGTACAAACCGCCCAGCTCCTACGAGCAGTACTTC	CASSQGYKPPSSYEQYF
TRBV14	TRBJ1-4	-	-	TGTGCCAGCAGCCAACTTACATCTGGCCTGTTTTTT	CASSQLTSGLFF
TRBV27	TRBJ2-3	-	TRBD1	TGTGCCAGCAGTCCTTGGACAGGGGGCACAGATACGCAGTATTTT	CASSPWTGGTDTQYF
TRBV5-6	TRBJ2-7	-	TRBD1	TGTGCCAGCAGCTTGGGGAAACAGGGGGGCTACGAGCAGTACTTC	CASSLGKQGGYEQYF
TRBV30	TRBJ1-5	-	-	TGTGCCTGGAGTGAAGCGCGTCCGGAGCAGCCCCAGCATTTT	CAWSEARPEQPQHF
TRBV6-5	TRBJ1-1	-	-	TGTGCCAGCAGTAGGGCCGGGGTGAACACTGAAGCTTTCTTT	CASSRAGVNTEAFF
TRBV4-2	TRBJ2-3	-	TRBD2	TGTGCCAGCAGCCAAGTTAAAATGACCGGGACTAGCTCCGATACGCAGTATTTT	CASSQVKMTGTSSDTQYF
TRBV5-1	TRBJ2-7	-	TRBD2	TGCGCCAGCAGCTTGGGTTCAGCGGGAGGACACGAGCAGTACTTC	CASSLGSAGGHEQYF
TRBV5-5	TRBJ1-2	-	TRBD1	TGTGCCAGCAGCTTAGTTACCGACAGGGCGTATGGCTACACCTTC	CASSLVTDRAYGYTF
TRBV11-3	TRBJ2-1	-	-	TGTGCCAGCAGCTCCGTTGCGACCTACAATGAGCAGTTCTTC	CASSSVATYNEQFF
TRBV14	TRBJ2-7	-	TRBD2	TGTGCCAGCAGCCAGGGGGGACTAGCGGGAGCAGGCGAGCAGTACTTC	CASSQGGLAGAGEQYF
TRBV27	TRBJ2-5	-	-	TGTGCCAGCAGTTTATCGAGGAGGGGGCCGGGGGAGACCCAGTACTTC	CASSLSRRGPGETQYF
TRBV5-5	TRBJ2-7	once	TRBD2	TGTGCCAGCAGCCAAGCGGGAGGTGTCGCCGAGCAGTACTTC	CASSQAGGVAEQYF
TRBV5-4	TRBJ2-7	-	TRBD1	TGTGCCAGCAGCTTAGGGGTGTTGAACAGGGGGCAGTACGAGCAGTACTTC	CASSLGVLNRGQYEQYF
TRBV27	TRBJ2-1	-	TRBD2	TGTGCCAGCAGTTCTCCCCCTAGCGGGACGTCCTCCTACAATGAGCAGTTCTTC	CASSSPPSGTSSYNEQFF
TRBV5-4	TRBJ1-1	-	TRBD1	TGTGCCAGCAGCTCACAGGGGGCCCACCTCATTGGGAACACTGAAGCTTTCTTT	CASSSQGAHLIGNTEAFF